A selection of T cell receptor beta chains follows, all from one sample in a study of cytotoxic CD8 clonotypes in ibrutinib-treated CLL. The assay was immunoSEQ multiplex PCR, and TCRdb's table has in-frame clones only and misses some. Of over 20,000 clones listed, approximately 77% are singletons. The sequences come from PBMCs, collected before ibrutinib treatment. The source of these receptors is a human donor with chronic lymphocytic leukemia. CDR3s leave out the opening cysteine and the closing phenylalanine or tryptophan. Clone size appears in some rows only: once, few, many, or a class for an expanded clone.

size: NA
J: TRBJ1-2
V: TRBV7-9
CDR3: ASSLGQINYGYT

size: few
J: TRBJ1-1
V: TRBV28
CDR3: ASSFPAGGNTEAF

size: few
J: TRBJ2-2
V: TRBV14
CDR3: ASSPEITGELF

size: NA
J: TRBJ2-7
V: TRBV6-1
CDR3: ASSEGGVPYEQY

size: NA
J: TRBJ2-7
V: TRBV5-6
CDR3: ASSFSQLAGEQY

size: medium-sized
J: TRBJ2-7
V: TRBV7-9
CDR3: ASSSVTEYEQY

size: once
J: TRBJ2-3
V: TRBV4-2
CDR3: ASSQDGLAGGLNTQY

size: NA
J: TRBJ1-2
V: TRBV19
CDR3: ASSIAWDRPYGYT

size: few
J: TRBJ1-2
V: TRBV28
CDR3: ASSFQTSLGYT

size: NA
J: TRBJ2-2
V: TRBV7-2
CDR3: ASSKTMQLGELF

size: once
J: TRBJ1-2
V: TRBV18
CDR3: ASSPQGVGLNYGYT

size: NA
J: TRBJ1-6
V: TRBV6-6
CDR3: ANRGTVNSPLH

size: NA
J: TRBJ1-1
V: TRBV16
CDR3: ASSHRDSRSGAF

size: NA
J: TRBJ1-3
V: TRBV11-3
CDR3: ASSPRGTGNTIY

size: NA
J: TRBJ1-2
V: TRBV6-4
CDR3: ASSGDRVHGYT

size: NA
J: TRBJ1-4
V: TRBV5-1
CDR3: ASSLAGNGLGEKLF

size: NA
J: TRBJ2-5
V: TRBV9
CDR3: ASSVGTALLSQY

size: few
J: TRBJ1-1
V: TRBV6-6
CDR3: ASRRDSMNTEAF

size: NA
J: TRBJ2-4
V: TRBV10-3
CDR3: AISEVPAKNIQY

size: NA
J: TRBJ1-3
V: TRBV7-2
CDR3: ASSPGISGNTIY

size: few
J: TRBJ1-6
V: TRBV5-1
CDR3: ASSGIVGASPLH

size: NA
J: TRBJ1-2
V: TRBV7-9
CDR3: ASSLSALTFA

size: few
J: TRBJ1-2
V: TRBV6-1
CDR3: ASRTGGDGYT

size: NA
J: TRBJ1-1
V: TRBV5-6
CDR3: ASSLSPLNTEAF

size: once
J: TRBJ1-2
V: TRBV19
CDR3: ASRRTTAANYGYT

size: NA
J: TRBJ1-1
V: TRBV12-1
CDR3: ASRGTENTEAF

size: NA
J: TRBJ1-1
V: TRBV2
CDR3: ASSSRETYTEAF

size: NA
J: TRBJ2-3
V: TRBV4-1
CDR3: ASSREQGDGTDTQY

size: NA
J: TRBJ1-2
V: TRBV5-5
CDR3: ASSLHPENYGYT

size: NA
J: TRBJ1-2
V: TRBV6-4
CDR3: ASSEYRDYGYT

size: once
J: TRBJ1-5
V: TRBV15
CDR3: ATSRGPGQGNQPQH

size: NA
J: TRBJ1-1
V: TRBV28
CDR3: ASRPGGVDTEAF

size: NA
J: TRBJ2-7
V: TRBV6-5
CDR3: ASSAPGQFLKQY

size: NA
J: TRBJ1-1
V: TRBV6-5
CDR3: ASSYDRGDNTEAF

size: NA
J: TRBJ1-1
V: TRBV6-1
CDR3: ASRLNTEAF

size: NA
J: TRBJ1-2
V: TRBV7-3
CDR3: ASSSRDIYGYT

size: NA
J: TRBJ2-3
V: TRBV5-6
CDR3: ASDTGGSTDTQY

size: NA
J: TRBJ2-7
V: TRBV19
CDR3: ASSMGGFDYEQY

size: few
J: TRBJ1-5
V: TRBV29-1
CDR3: SVATGFDQPQH

size: NA
J: TRBJ1-2
V: TRBV4-1
CDR3: ASSQVRGGGYT

size: NA
J: TRBJ2-1
V: TRBV30
CDR3: AWSVLQGRGEQF

size: NA
J: TRBJ1-2
V: TRBV7-9
CDR3: ASSPRNGYGYT

size: NA
J: TRBJ1-1
V: TRBV19
CDR3: ASSASPSMNTEAF

size: NA
J: TRBJ1-1
V: TRBV29-1
CDR3: SVEGQTQGTEAF

size: NA
J: TRBJ2-3
V: TRBV6-5
CDR3: ASTTSGRHTQY

size: once
J: TRBJ1-2
V: TRBV7-9
CDR3: ASSLLGNYGYT

size: once
J: TRBJ1-2
V: TRBV19
CDR3: ASMTVRYGYT

size: NA
J: TRBJ1-1
V: TRBV18
CDR3: ASSPGVYTEAF

size: NA
J: TRBJ2-3
V: TRBV28
CDR3: ASSWVTRMDTQY

size: NA
J: TRBJ2-3
V: TRBV2
CDR3: ASSDGAVSTDTQY

size: NA
J: TRBJ1-3
V: TRBV9
CDR3: ASSVSPGTGSGNTIY